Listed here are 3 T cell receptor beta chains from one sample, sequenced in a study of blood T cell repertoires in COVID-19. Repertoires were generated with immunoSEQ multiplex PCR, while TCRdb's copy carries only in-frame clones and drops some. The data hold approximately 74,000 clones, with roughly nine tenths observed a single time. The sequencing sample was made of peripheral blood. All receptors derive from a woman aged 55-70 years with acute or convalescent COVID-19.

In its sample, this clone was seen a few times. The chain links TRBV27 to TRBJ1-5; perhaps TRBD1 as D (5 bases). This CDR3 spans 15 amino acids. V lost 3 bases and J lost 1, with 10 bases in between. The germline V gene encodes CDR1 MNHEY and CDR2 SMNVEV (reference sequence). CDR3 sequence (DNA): TGTGCCAGCAGTTTTTCTACAGGCAGCAATCAGCCCCAGCATTTT. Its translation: CASSFSTGSNQPQHF.

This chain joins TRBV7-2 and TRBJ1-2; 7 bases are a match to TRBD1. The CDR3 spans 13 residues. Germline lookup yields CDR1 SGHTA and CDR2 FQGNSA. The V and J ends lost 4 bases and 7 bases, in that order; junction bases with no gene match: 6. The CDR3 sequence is CASSSQGDTGYTF. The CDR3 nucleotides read TGTGCCAGCAGCTCCCAGGGGGATACTGGCTACACCTTC.

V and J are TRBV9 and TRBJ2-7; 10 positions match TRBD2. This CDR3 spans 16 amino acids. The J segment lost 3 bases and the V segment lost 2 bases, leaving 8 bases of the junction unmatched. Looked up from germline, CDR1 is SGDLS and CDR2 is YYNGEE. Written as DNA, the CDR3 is TGTGCCAGCAGCGTCGACCCTAGCGGGAGTGGCTACGAGCAGTACTTC. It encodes CASSVDPSGSGYEQYF.